This is a list of T cell receptor beta chains from one sample in a study of blood T cell repertoires in COVID-19. Sequencing used immunoSEQ multiplex PCR; TCRdb keeps in-frame clones, though not all of them. This table holds roughly 400,000 clones, about 87% found once. Sequenced input: peripheral blood. These receptors came from a woman in her sixties with COVID-19, enrolled during active disease. Both conserved end residues are part of each CDR3. D genes are given only for firm matches. Some rows mark clone size as missing; the rest say once, few, many or name a class of expanded clone.

size: -
D: -
J: TRBJ1-3
V: TRBV9
CDR3: CASSSPLRNTIYF
DNA: TGTGCCAGCAGCTCCCCACTTCGAAACACCATATATTTT

size: -
D: TRBD1
J: TRBJ2-4
V: TRBV6-5
CDR3: CASRVQGMAKNIQYF
DNA: TGTGCCAGCAGGGTACAGGGGATGGCCAAAAACATTCAGTACTTC

size: -
D: -
J: TRBJ1-1
V: TRBV2
CDR3: CASSLERGRVDTEAFF
DNA: TGTGCCAGCAGCCTAGAGCGGGGGCGCGTAGACACTGAAGCTTTCTTT

size: -
D: -
J: TRBJ1-2
V: TRBV27
CDR3: CASSQTAQGGYTF
DNA: TGTGCCAGCAGTCAGACAGCCCAGGGGGGCTACACCTTC

size: -
D: -
J: TRBJ2-7
V: TRBV7-8
CDR3: CASSFGGKGTYEQYF
DNA: TGTGCCAGCAGCTTTGGAGGAAAGGGAACCTACGAGCAGTACTTC

size: -
D: -
J: TRBJ1-1
V: TRBV6-6
CDR3: CASSYSTGSDTEAFF
DNA: TGTGCCAGCAGTTACTCGACCGGGAGTGACACTGAAGCTTTCTTT

size: -
D: TRBD2
J: TRBJ2-3
V: TRBV6-5
CDR3: CASSPEGLAGNTQYF
DNA: TGTGCCAGCAGCCCCGAAGGACTAGCGGGGAATACGCAGTATTTT

size: -
D: TRBD1
J: TRBJ2-5
V: TRBV5-6
CDR3: CASSVLGTAQETQYF
DNA: TGTGCCAGCAGCGTATTAGGGACAGCCCAAGAGACCCAGTACTTC

size: -
D: -
J: TRBJ1-1
V: TRBV5-1
CDR3: CASSLEVSGETEAFF
DNA: TGCGCCAGCAGCTTGGAGGTCTCGGGAGAAACTGAAGCTTTCTTT

size: once
D: -
J: TRBJ1-5
V: TRBV30
CDR3: CAWIGRGSNQPQHF
DNA: TGTGCCTGGATAGGGAGAGGAAGCAATCAGCCCCAGCATTTT

size: -
D: TRBD1
J: TRBJ2-1
V: TRBV10-3
CDR3: CAISEPGQGTTNEQFF
DNA: TGTGCCATCAGTGAGCCTGGACAGGGTACCACCAATGAGCAGTTCTTC

size: -
D: -
J: TRBJ1-3
V: TRBV6-5
CDR3: CASCFELFSGNTIYF
DNA: TGTGCCAGCTGCTTCGAGCTTTTCTCTGGAAACACCATATATTTT

size: -
D: TRBD2
J: TRBJ2-1
V: TRBV12-5
CDR3: CASGYGTSGGYNEQFF
DNA: TGTGCTAGTGGTTACGGGACTAGCGGGGGATACAATGAGCAGTTCTTC

size: -
D: -
J: TRBJ2-1
V: TRBV6-5
CDR3: CASSYIQGNEQFF
DNA: TGTGCCAGCAGTTACATACAGGGTAATGAGCAGTTCTTC

size: -
D: -
J: TRBJ2-5
V: TRBV5-1
CDR3: CASRSQGLQETQYF
DNA: TGCGCCAGCCGTTCCCAGGGGTTACAAGAGACCCAGTACTTC

size: -
D: -
J: TRBJ1-2
V: TRBV30
CDR3: CAWSGNRAQVYGYTF
DNA: TGTGCCTGGAGTGGTAACAGGGCTCAAGTCTATGGCTACACCTTC

size: -
D: TRBD1
J: TRBJ1-2
V: TRBV19
CDR3: CASRDRISGYGYTF
DNA: TGTGCCAGTAGGGACAGGATATCGGGTTATGGCTACACCTTC

size: -
D: TRBD2
J: TRBJ2-1
V: TRBV15
CDR3: CATSRAGLAQQFF
DNA: TGTGCCACCAGCAGAGCGGGACTAGCACAGCAGTTCTTC

size: -
D: TRBD1
J: TRBJ2-3
V: TRBV6-4
CDR3: CASSESPGQGSDTQYF
DNA: TGTGCCAGCAGTGAGTCTCCGGGACAGGGATCAGATACGCAGTATTTT

size: -
D: -
J: TRBJ2-6
V: TRBV4-1
CDR3: CASSPRDSGANVLTF
DNA: TGCGCCAGCAGCCCGCGGGACTCTGGGGCCAACGTCCTGACTTTC

size: -
D: -
J: TRBJ1-1
V: TRBV19
CDR3: CATTGRTEAFF
DNA: TGTGCCACGACGGGGAGAACTGAAGCTTTCTTT

size: -
D: TRBD2
J: TRBJ2-5
V: TRBV5-4
CDR3: CASSATGLAGETQYF
DNA: TGTGCCAGCAGCGCAACGGGACTAGCGGGAGAGACCCAGTACTTC

size: -
D: -
J: TRBJ2-7
V: TRBV6-1
CDR3: CASSERRGIGSYEQYF
DNA: TGTGCCAGCAGTGAACGTCGGGGTATAGGCTCCTACGAGCAGTACTTC

size: once
D: -
J: TRBJ1-1
V: TRBV7-8
CDR3: CASSLDEGRDTEAFF
DNA: TGTGCCAGCAGCTTAGATGAGGGAAGGGACACTGAAGCTTTCTTT

size: -
D: -
J: TRBJ2-3
V: TRBV2
CDR3: CASKQTRGSDTQYF
DNA: TGTGCCAGCAAACAAACTCGCGGCTCAGATACGCAGTATTTT

size: -
D: TRBD2
J: TRBJ2-4
V: TRBV5-5
CDR3: CASSLSGLAENIQYF
DNA: TGTGCCAGCAGCTTGTCAGGACTAGCCGAAAACATTCAGTACTTC

size: -
D: -
J: TRBJ2-7
V: TRBV4-1
CDR3: CASSQGISYSYEQYF
DNA: TGCGCCAGCAGCCAAGGCATTAGCTACTCCTACGAGCAGTACTTC

size: few
D: TRBD1
J: TRBJ2-1
V: TRBV7-3
CDR3: CASSLIGQGAMFF
DNA: TGTGCCAGCAGCTTAATTGGACAGGGGGCGATGTTCTTC

size: -
D: TRBD1
J: TRBJ2-7
V: TRBV5-1
CDR3: CASSLGQGGVYEQYF
DNA: TGCGCCAGCAGCTTGGGACAGGGGGGCGTCTACGAGCAGTACTTC

size: -
D: TRBD1
J: TRBJ1-1
V: TRBV27
CDR3: CASSKQGAAYTEAFF
DNA: TGTGCCAGCAGTAAACAGGGGGCGGCGTACACTGAAGCTTTCTTT

size: -
D: -
J: TRBJ2-7
V: TRBV2
CDR3: CASSRDSLGEQYF
DNA: TGTGCCAGCAGTCGGGACTCCCTGGGGGAGCAGTACTTC

size: -
D: TRBD1
J: TRBJ2-5
V: TRBV5-1
CDR3: CASSFGAGPTGAQETQYF
DNA: TGCGCCAGCAGCTTCGGGGCCGGACCGACAGGGGCACAAGAGACCCAGTACTTC

size: -
D: -
J: TRBJ1-6
V: TRBV30
CDR3: CAWRRDEASPLHF
DNA: TGTGCCTGGAGGAGAGATGAGGCTTCACCCCTCCACTTT

size: -
D: TRBD2
J: TRBJ2-3
V: TRBV6-6
CDR3: CASSSYAGGGTDTQYF
DNA: TGTGCCAGCAGTTCGTACGCGGGGGGGGGCACAGATACGCAGTATTTT

size: -
D: TRBD1
J: TRBJ2-2
V: TRBV7-2
CDR3: CASSGGTGNTGELFF
DNA: TGTGCCAGCAGCGGGGGGACAGGCAACACCGGGGAGCTGTTTTTT

size: once
D: -
J: TRBJ2-7
V: TRBV18
CDR3: CASSPESGVYYEQYF
DNA: TGTGCCAGCTCACCAGAGTCGGGGGTTTACTACGAGCAGTACTTC

size: -
D: -
J: TRBJ2-2
V: TRBV7-3
CDR3: CASSSLTRDDETGELFF
DNA: TGTGCCAGCAGCTCCCTAACTAGGGATGACGAGACCGGGGAGCTGTTTTTT

size: -
D: -
J: TRBJ1-4
V: TRBV6-5
CDR3: CASLYNEKLFF
DNA: TGTGCCAGTCTTTATAATGAAAAACTGTTTTTT

size: -
D: TRBD1
J: TRBJ1-3
V: TRBV18
CDR3: CASSPLDRDTIYF
DNA: TGTGCCAGCTCACCCCTCGACAGGGACACCATATATTTT

size: -
D: -
J: TRBJ1-6
V: TRBV7-9
CDR3: CASTDSSYNSPLHF
DNA: TGTGCCAGCACCGACAGCTCCTATAATTCACCCCTCCACTTT

size: -
D: -
J: TRBJ2-1
V: TRBV7-9
CDR3: CASSLGGGFDEQFF
DNA: TGTGCCAGCAGCTTAGGCGGTGGATTTGATGAGCAGTTCTTC

size: -
D: -
J: TRBJ2-7
V: TRBV2
CDR3: CASSAQASYEQYF
DNA: TGTGCCAGCAGTGCTCAGGCCTCCTACGAGCAGTACTTC

size: -
D: -
J: TRBJ1-2
V: TRBV11-2
CDR3: CASSQTAGPGYTF
DNA: TGTGCCAGCAGCCAGACAGCAGGACCTGGCTACACCTTC

size: -
D: TRBD2
J: TRBJ2-1
V: TRBV4-1
CDR3: CASSQTLTSGGIWEQFF
DNA: TGCGCCAGCAGCCAAACCCTGACTAGCGGGGGGATTTGGGAGCAGTTCTTC

size: -
D: TRBD2
J: TRBJ2-7
V: TRBV19
CDR3: CASSTSSGEAYEQYF
DNA: TGTGCCAGTAGTACGTCTAGCGGGGAGGCCTACGAGCAGTACTTC

size: few
D: -
J: TRBJ2-5
V: TRBV3-1/TRBV3-2
CDR3: CASSAGRQKTQYF
DNA: TGTGCCAGCAGCGCGGGCCGCCAGAAGACCCAGTACTTC

size: -
D: -
J: TRBJ1-4
V: TRBV5-1
CDR3: CASSLGQNEKLFF
DNA: TGCGCCAGCAGCCTAGGACAGAATGAAAAACTGTTTTTT

size: once
D: TRBD1
J: TRBJ2-7
V: TRBV18
CDR3: CATRGTGGHYEQYF
DNA: TGTGCCACCCGGGGGACAGGGGGACACTACGAGCAGTACTTC

size: -
D: TRBD1
J: TRBJ1-1
V: TRBV11-2
CDR3: CASRTNRGKNTEAFF
DNA: TGTGCCAGCAGAACCAACAGGGGAAAGAACACTGAAGCTTTCTTT

size: -
D: -
J: TRBJ2-2
V: TRBV5-1
CDR3: CASSSGRQPNTGELFF
DNA: TGCGCCAGCAGCTCGGGGAGACAACCGAACACCGGGGAGCTGTTTTTT

size: -
D: TRBD1
J: TRBJ1-6
V: TRBV3-1/TRBV3-2
CDR3: CASRLAGGNSPLHF
DNA: TGTGCCAGCAGATTGGCAGGGGGTAATTCACCCCTCCACTTT

size: -
D: TRBD1
J: TRBJ2-7
V: TRBV14
CDR3: CASSRRGTAYEQYF
DNA: TGTGCCAGCAGCCGGAGAGGGACAGCCTACGAGCAGTACTTC

size: -
D: -
J: TRBJ2-7
V: TRBV28
CDR3: CASSFPYRAGEQYF
DNA: TGTGCCAGCAGTTTCCCTTACAGGGCGGGCGAGCAGTACTTC

size: -
D: TRBD2
J: TRBJ2-3
V: TRBV6-4
CDR3: CASSRGGGDTQYF
DNA: TGTGCCAGCAGTAGAGGCGGGGGAGATACGCAGTATTTT

size: -
D: -
J: TRBJ1-2
V: TRBV3-1/TRBV3-2
CDR3: CASSQPTGLYGYTF
DNA: TGTGCCAGCAGCCAGCCAACAGGCCTATATGGCTACACCTTC